A single sample gave rise to the 19 T cell receptor beta chains below, sequenced in a study of T-cell memory formation after mild COVID-19 (dated by TCRdb to the early 2020s). The library was generated by 5' RACE. The data were produced on an Illumina NovaSeq 6000. The public reads were reprocessed in TCRdb via fastp at Q25 and MiXCR, keeping in-frame beta chains. Entries are consolidated by CDR3 protein sequence, retaining the most common genes and DNA. The sample yields about 400,000 distinct CDR3 sequences; approximately 15% were counted once. The ten largest clones take up around a fifth of the sample. The sample consisted of PBMCs or a T cell subset sorted from them (not recorded which). Receptor source: a man between 18 and 35 years old who had mild COVID-19 (a few samples of this study predate the infection). The sample titles of this study are shuffled in the database, so cell type and time point are left out; the donor was told from shared clones.

This clonotype showed up just a few times. The V gene is TRBV6-5, the J gene TRBJ2-5; D is uncertain. Germline CDR1 reads MNHEY; CDR2 reads SVGAGI. V shed 6 bases and J shed 4 bases, with 6 bases lying between them. The CDR3 has 11 residues. CDR3 protein: CASRNGETQYF. The CDR3, as DNA: TGTGCCAGCAGGAACGGAGAGACCCAGTACTTC.

A few counts support this clonotype. The chain joins TRBV29-1 to TRBJ2-7; 11 positions agree with TRBD1. Germline loops: CDR1 SQVTM, CDR2 ANQGSEA. The junction had 5 bases not matched to a gene; V was cut back by 7 bases and J by 3 bases. CDR3 length equals 13 residues. The CDR3 region is CSAKGQGVYEQYF. Here the CDR3 DNA reads TGCAGCGCTAAGGGACAGGGGGTCTACGAGCAGTACTTC.

This clonotype showed up just once. The CDR3: CASSWGVLNTEAFF. The CDR3 DNA follows: TGTGCCAGCTCCTGGGGGGTGCTGAACACTGAAGCTTTCTTT. J is TRBJ1-1 and V is TRBV5-6; tentatively, D is TRBD1 (5 bases). Between the trimmed V and J ends, which lost 7 bases and 0 bases, there was a span of 13 bases. The CDR3 sequence is 14 residues long. Germline values: CDR1 SGHDT, CDR2 YYEEEE.

This clonotype has more than one count but fewer than ten. The rearrangement links TRBV2 to TRBJ2-5; D is unclear. The germline V gene encodes CDR1 SNHLY and CDR2 FYNNEI. The CDR3 is 12 amino acids. Between the trimmed V and J ends, which lost 0 bases and 3 bases, there was a span of 2 bases. CDR3 nucleotide sequence: TGTGCCAGCAGTGAAGCAGAAGAGACCCAGTACTTC. Translated: CASSEAEETQYF.

This clonotype was picked up a small number of times. The chain recombines TRBV6-6 with TRBJ1-2; TRBD1 aligns across 8 bases. Germline V lookup: CDR1 MNHNY, CDR2 SVGAGI (reference sequence). The CDR3 extends over 13 amino acids. Trimming took 2 bases from V and 8 from J; bases not matched to a gene: 4. CDR3 loop: CASSYGTGEGYTF. CDR3 coding DNA: TGTGCCAGCAGTTACGGGACAGGCGAGGGCTACACCTTC.

In this sample, this clonotype turned up a few times. This chain connects TRBV7-2 to TRBJ2-1, with D tentatively TRBD1 (5 bases). The V and J ends lost 2 bases and 0 bases respectively, with 11 bases between them. This CDR3 region has 16 residues. Germline V lookup: CDR1 SGHTA, CDR2 FQGNSA. The CDR3 spells CASSLLQGFSYNEQFF. As DNA, the CDR3 is TGTGCCAGCAGCTTACTGCAGGGTTTCTCCTACAATGAGCAGTTCTTC. Combining the CDR3 with reference TRBV7-2 and TRBJ2-1 gives the whole variable domain GAGVSQSPSNKVTEKGKDVELRCDPISGHTALYWYRQSLGQGLEFLIYFQGNSAPDKSGLPSDRFSAERTGGSVSTLTIQRTQQEDSAVYLCASSLLQGFSYNEQFFGPGTRLTVL.

The chain is built from TRBV5-1 and TRBJ2-3; 11 bases fit TRBD2. This CDR3 spans 16 amino acids. Germline V gene data show CDR1 as SGHRS and CDR2 as YFSETQ. V was pared by 0 bases and J by 4 bases, with 4 bases of the junction left unmatched. For the CDR3, the DNA is TGCGCCAGCAGCTTGGTACTAGCGGGGGATGCAGATACGCAGTATTTT. Residues: CASSLVLAGDADTQYF.

This clonotype was counted only a few times. This rearrangement joins TRBV24-1 to TRBJ1-5, with a tentative D call TRBD1 (5 bases). This CDR3 has 13 residues. Looked up from germline, CDR1 is KGHDR and CDR2 is SFDVKD. The ends were cut back, 12 bases at V and 6 bases at J, with 17 bases in the middle. In DNA form, the CDR3 reads TGTGCCGCAAACCGGGGCGGGGGTCAGCCCCAGCATTTT. Residues: CAANRGGGQPQHF.

In its sample, this clonotype was seen a few times. The chain recombines TRBV18 with TRBJ2-3; D gene unclear. The CDR3 loop spans 14 amino acids. Trimming cost V 0 bases and J 2 bases, with 6 bases left between them. Germline V gene data show CDR1 as KGHSH and CDR2 as LQKENI. CDR3 bases: TGTGCCAGCTCACCACCGGGGTTCACAGATACGCAGTATTTT. Residues: CASSPPGFTDTQYF.

This clonotype came up a few times. The chain has TRBV5-1 and TRBJ2-6, with D tentatively TRBD1 (6 bases). The germline V gene encodes CDR1 SGHRS and CDR2 YFSETQ. The CDR3 is 14 residues long. DNA for the CDR3: TGCGGCAGTAGGGACATTTCTGGGGCCAACGTCCTGACTTTC. This gives the protein CGSRDISGANVLTF.

V usage is TRBV7-2 and J usage is TRBJ1-6, with D maybe TRBD1 (6 bases). Germline CDR1 reads SGHTA; CDR2 reads FQGNSA. The CDR3 is 16 amino acids. V dropped 1 base and J dropped 8 bases, with 15 bases sitting between them. CDR3 amino acids: CASSLVGGARDSPLHF. CDR3 DNA sequence: TGTGCCAGCAGCTTAGTCGGGGGCGCGAGGGATTCACCCCTCCACTTT. Using reference TRBV7-2 and TRBJ1-6 for the parts outside the CDR3, the full variable domain is GAGVSQSPSNKVTEKGKDVELRCDPISGHTALYWYRQSLGQGLEFLIYFQGNSAPDKSGLPSDRFSAERTGGSVSTLTIQRTQQEDSAVYLCASSLVGGARDSPLHFGNGTRLTVT.

The chain joins TRBV19 to TRBJ2-5, with D tentatively TRBD1 (6 bases). Germline assignment: CDR1 LNHDA and CDR2 SQIVND (reference sequence). V lost 7 bases to trimming and J lost 2 bases, with 23 bases between them. The CDR3 spans 17 residues. CDR3 DNA: TGTGCCAGTACCCTTCGGGACACGGGATTCAATCAAGAGACCCAGTACTTC. It translates to CASTLRDTGFNQETQYF.

The chain recombines TRBV7-9 with TRBJ1-1; D is unclear. Germline V CDR1 and CDR2: SEHNR, FQNEAQ (reference sequence). V shed 2 bases and J shed 0 bases, with 10 bases lying between them. This CDR3 is 15 amino acids long. CDR3 amino acids: CASSLPGTLNTEAFF. The CDR3 region has the DNA TGTGCCAGCAGCTTACCTGGAACGTTGAACACTGAAGCTTTCTTT.

The V and J genes are TRBV10-3 and TRBJ1-4; 9 bases are a match to TRBD1. Germline assignment: CDR1 ENHRY and CDR2 SYGVKD. CDR3 length equals 14 residues. Losses at the gene ends were 5 bases for V and 8 bases for J; bases not matched to a gene: 6. CDR3 nucleotide sequence: TGTGCCATCAGTCCTGGGACAGGGAAGGAAAAACTGTTTTTT. Amino acid sequence: CAISPGTGKEKLFF.

The rearrangement joins TRBV18 to TRBJ1-3; no firm D call. The germline gives CDR1 KGHSH, CDR2 LQKENI. This CDR3 has 16 amino acids. V lost 1 base and J 4 bases, leaving 14 bases between the germline ends. The CDR3 loop is CASSPRTRSRGNTIYF. CDR3 DNA: TGTGCCAGCTCACCACGGACTCGGTCTAGAGGAAACACCATATATTTT.

This clonotype was observed at least ten times. The chain couples TRBV7-2 to TRBJ1-2; D is possibly TRBD1 (6 bases). Trimming cost V 3 bases and J 3 bases, with 20 bases left between them. Germline values: CDR1 SGHTA, CDR2 FQGNSA. The CDR3 totals 17 residues. The DNA for the CDR3 is TGTGCCAGCAGCTTTTACAATGACAGGTCTATTGACTATGGCTACACCTTC. Translated: CASSFYNDRSIDYGYTF.

The chain links TRBV7-2 to TRBJ2-1; 8 bases are a match to TRBD1. Trimming removed 1 base from V and 12 bases from J; junction bases left unmatched: 2. Germline V gene lookup returns CDR1 SGHTA and CDR2 FQGNSA. The length of the CDR3 is 12 residues. The CDR3 DNA is TGTGCCAGCAGCTTAGGGACAGGGAGGCAGTTCTTC. Translating it yields CASSLGTGRQFF.

This clonotype occurred many times. V is TRBV6-2 or TRBV6-3 and J is TRBJ2-5; 13 bases agree with TRBD2. The CDR3 extends over 16 amino acids. The V and J ends lost 5 bases and 2 bases, in that order; junction bases with no gene match: 5. The germline gives CDR1 MNHEY, CDR2 SVGEGT. The CDR3 nucleotides read TGTGCCAGCAGTATGACTAGCGGGGGGTTTCAAGAGACCCAGTACTTC. It is translated as CASSMTSGGFQETQYF.

The genes are TRBV6-2 or TRBV6-3 and TRBJ1-5; D not resolved. V shed 0 bases and J shed 2 bases, with 11 bases lying between them. The length of the CDR3 is 16 residues. Germline CDR1 reads MNHEY; CDR2 reads SVGEGT. The CDR3 loop reads CASSYSSGPGNQPQHF. CDR3 DNA: TGTGCCAGCAGTTACTCGAGCGGGCCTGGCAATCAGCCCCAGCATTTT.